Each of the 27 T cell receptor beta chains below was sequenced from the same sample in a study of cytomegalovirus exposure and HLA in healthy donors. The PCR ran on 60 Vbeta and 13 Jbeta primers. Some clones are missing from TCRdb's copy, which holds only in-frame ones; the method was immunoSEQ multiplex PCR. The table has roughly 150,000 clones, approximately 80% seen once. Sequencing used PBMCs. The receptors come from a man aged 25-45 years in good health and CMV-seropositive.

The chain couples TRBV11-2 to TRBJ2-5; TRBD2 aligns across 8 bases. V trimming: 2 bases; J trimming: 5 bases; junction bases outside the gene matches: 7. Germline CDR1 is SGHAT and CDR2 is FQNNGV. The CDR3 consists of 15 residues. CDR3 sequence (DNA): TGTGCCAGCAGCTTAAGTCGGGGGGGGCCGGAGACCCAGTACTTC. It yields the protein CASSLSRGGPETQYF.

The rearrangement uses TRBV5-4 and TRBJ2-6; TRBD1 matches 8 bases. Germline values: CDR1 SGHNT, CDR2 YYREEE (reference sequence). V lost 2 bases and J lost 2; bases outside the gene matches: 6. This CDR3 spans 17 amino acids. The CDR3 DNA reads TGTGCCAGCAGCTTATATCCAGGGGGCGCTGGGGCCAACGTCCTGACTTTC. Amino acids: CASSLYPGGAGANVLTF.

V usage is TRBV5-6 and J usage is TRBJ1-2; maybe TRBD1 (5 bases). V was clipped by 4 bases and J by 4 bases, with 20 bases between them. This CDR3 region has 16 residues. Germline CDR1 and CDR2: SGHDT and YYEEEE. The CDR3 DNA sequence: TGTGCCAGCAGCCTATACCAACCGGGACTTCCCTATGGCTACACCTTC. The encoded protein is CASSLYQPGLPYGYTF.

The CDR3 is CASGQLPDTQYF. The CDR3 DNA reads TGTGCCTCAGGACAGCTCCCAGATACGCAGTATTTT. The V call is TRBV28, the J call TRBJ2-3, with D tentatively TRBD1 (6 bases). The CDR3 spans 12 residues. V lost 11 bases to trimming and J lost 4 bases, with 13 bases between them. Per germline, CDR1 MDHEN and CDR2 SYDVKM.

This chain uses TRBV28 with TRBJ1-5; 8 bases fit TRBD1. CDR3 length: 16 amino acids. Unmatched junction bases numbered 3, after V lost 2 bases and J lost 0 bases. Germline CDR1 reads MDHEN; CDR2 reads SYDVKM. The chain's CDR3 is CASSLQGADSNQPQHF. The CDR3 coding sequence is TGTGCCAGCAGTTTACAGGGGGCGGATAGCAATCAGCCCCAGCATTTT.

This sequence joins TRBV9 and TRBJ1-6; 8 bases map to TRBD1. The germline V gene has CDR1 SGDLS and CDR2 YYNGEE. V lost 0 bases, J lost 10 bases, and 3 bases stayed unmatched. The CDR3 is made up of 14 amino acids. The CDR3 region has the DNA TGTGCCAGCAGCGTAGCGACAGGGGACTCACCCCTCCACTTT. This translates into CASSVATGDSPLHF.

The chain links TRBV29-1 to TRBJ1-2; maybe TRBD1 (5 bases). V was trimmed by 7 bases and J by 6 bases, leaving 12 bases between them. The CDR3 runs to 11 residues. The germline V gene encodes CDR1 SQVTM and CDR2 ANQGSEA. CDR3 nucleotides: TGCAGCGCCCCGGCAGGGAATGGCTACACCTTC. It yields the protein CSAPAGNGYTF.

As DNA, the CDR3 is TGCGCCAGCAGATCCACTAGCGGGAGAAGCTCCTACGAGCAGTACTTC. It translates to CASRSTSGRSSYEQYF. The chain links TRBV5-1 to TRBJ2-7; TRBD2 agrees at 11 bases. V dropped 5 bases and J dropped 0; count of bases not matched to a gene: 7. The CDR3 is made up of 16 amino acids. The germline CDR1 and CDR2 sequences are SGHRS and YFSETQ.

The chain combines TRBV30 with TRBJ2-2; TRBD2 is a possible D gene (6 bases). V was pared by 5 bases and J by 5 bases, with 15 bases between. The CDR3 is made up of 14 amino acids. Germline V CDR1 and CDR2: GTSNPN, SVGIG (reference sequence). The CDR3 sequence is CAWCRDLPTGELFF. The CDR3 DNA is TGTGCCTGGTGCCGGGACTTGCCTACCGGGGAGCTGTTTTTT.

V and J are TRBV5-4 and TRBJ2-3, with 15 bases lining up with TRBD2. The CDR3 is 16 amino acids. Germline V gene sequence: CDR1 SGHNT, CDR2 YYREEE (reference sequence). V shed 4 bases, J shed 3 bases, and the junction held 3 bases outside the gene matches. The CDR3 region is CASSLGLAGGTDTQYF. The CDR3 nucleotides are TGTGCCAGCAGCCTCGGACTAGCGGGAGGGACAGATACGCAGTATTTT. Together with reference TRBV5-4 and TRBJ2-3, the CDR3 gives the full variable domain: ETGVTQSPTHLIKTRGQQVTLRCSSQSGHNTVSWYQQALGQGPQFIFQYYREEENGRGNFPPRFSGLQFPNYSSELNVNALELDDSALYLCASSLGLAGGTDTQYFGPGTRLTVL.

The chain is built from TRBV27 and TRBJ1-2, with 8 bases identical to TRBD1. The germline V gene has CDR1 MNHEY and CDR2 SMNVEV (reference sequence). The CDR3 sequence is 16 residues long. V lost 4 bases to trimming and J lost 2 bases; unmatched junction nucleotides: 9. The CDR3 sequence: CASSSRGQGGNYGYTF. The DNA of the CDR3 is TGTGCCAGCAGTTCCCGAGGACAGGGAGGGAACTATGGCTACACCTTC.

The chain has TRBV2 and TRBJ2-3, with 12 nucleotides matching TRBD2. CDR1 is SNHLY and CDR2 is FYNNEI in the germline V gene. The ends lost 6 bases at V and 6 bases at J; junction bases unmatched: 4. The CDR3 length is 14 residues. CDR3 protein: CASRPSGRGDTQYF. DNA for the CDR3: TGTGCCAGCAGACCTAGCGGGAGGGGGGATACGCAGTATTTT.

The V and J genes are TRBV6-6 and TRBJ2-3; 12 bases line up with TRBD1. With V trimmed by 6 bases and J by 4 bases, 5 bases remained unmatched. The CDR3 spans 15 residues. Germline CDR1 reads MNHNY; CDR2 reads SVGAGI (reference sequence). The CDR3, as DNA: TGTGCCAGCAGAACCGGGACAGGGGGCTCAGATACGCAGTATTTT. It codes for CASRTGTGGSDTQYF.

The chain is built from TRBV7-2 and TRBJ1-5; 7 nucleotides align to TRBD1. Germline lookup yields CDR1 SGHTA and CDR2 FQGNSA. The CDR3 consists of 12 residues. Germline trimming cut 4 bases from V and 13 bases from J; bases unmatched to any gene: 7. This CDR3 is CASSSYRGAQHF. CDR3 coding DNA: TGTGCCAGCAGCTCATACAGGGGAGCGCAGCATTTT.

This clone came up a few times. This sequence joins TRBV2 and TRBJ1-2, with 10 bases fitting TRBD1. In germline, CDR1 is SNHLY, CDR2 FYNNEI. J lost 3 bases, V lost 8 bases, and 6 bases had no gene match. The CDR3 extends over 14 amino acids. The CDR3, as DNA: TGTGCCAGCGAGGGACAGGGGTTGTACTATGGCTACACCTTC. Translated, it gives CASEGQGLYYGYTF. Filled out from reference TRBV2 and TRBJ1-2, the complete variable domain reads EPEVTQTPSHQVTQMGQEVILRCVPISNHLYFYWYRQILGQKVEFLVSFYNNEISEKSEIFDDQFSVERPDGSNFTLKIRSTKLEDSAMYFCASEGQGLYYGYTFGSGTRLTVV.

This clone qualifies as medium-sized. This chain links TRBV2 with TRBJ1-1; the match to TRBD1 covers 11 bases. The CDR3 length is 17 residues. The V gene end was trimmed by 6 bases and the J gene end by 0 bases; junction bases not matched to a gene: 9. Germline V gene data show CDR1 as SNHLY and CDR2 as FYNNEI. The chain's CDR3 is CASSGDRGRTMNTEAFF. CDR3 nucleotide sequence: TGTGCCAGCAGCGGGGACAGGGGGAGAACCATGAACACTGAAGCTTTCTTT.

J is TRBJ1-3 and V is TRBV5-1, with D possibly matching TRBD1 (5 bases). CDR1 is SGHRS, CDR2 YFSETQ, per germline. Trimming shortened V by 0 bases and J by 8 bases, and 15 bases separated the two germline ends. CDR3 size: 15 residues. DNA of the CDR3: TGCGCCAGCAGCTTGGCAACGGGGGGGGTCTACACCATATATTTT. Protein: CASSLATGGVYTIYF. Looking up the rest from reference TRBV5-1 and TRBJ1-3 gives the full variable domain: KAGVTQTPRYLIKTRGQQVTLSCSPISGHRSVSWYQQTPGQGLQFLFEYFSETQRNKGNFPGRFSGRQFSNSRSEMNVSTLELGDSALYLCASSLATGGVYTIYFGEGSWLTVV.

The chain is built from TRBV18 and TRBJ1-5; D gene ambiguous. The CDR3 runs 14 residues. The V end lost 5 bases, the J end lost 6 bases, and 14 bases lay between the germline ends. Germline assignment: CDR1 KGHSH and CDR2 LQKENI. The CDR3, as DNA: TGTGCCAGCTCAGGTAGCGAGGCGGGTCAGCCCCAGCATTTT. Amino acids: CASSGSEAGQPQHF.

CDR3 sequence: CASSQTGNYQPQHF. For the CDR3, the DNA is TGTGCCAGCAGTCAGACAGGGAACTATCAGCCCCAGCATTTT. The chain combines TRBV28 with TRBJ1-5; 7 positions match TRBD1. V lost 5 bases to trimming and J lost 5 bases; unmatched junction nucleotides: 6. The V gene's germline CDR1 is MDHEN and CDR2 SYDVKM. The CDR3 has 14 residues.

The V and J genes are TRBV28 and TRBJ1-2, with 12 nucleotides matching TRBD1. Germline CDR1 and CDR2: MDHEN and SYDVKM. V was pared by 5 bases and J by 2 bases, with 6 bases of the junction left unmatched. The CDR3 covers 16 residues. CDR3 in DNA: TGTGCCAGCAGTCAAATGGGACAGGGGGCCAACTATGGCTACACCTTC. As protein: CASSQMGQGANYGYTF.

The gene calls are TRBV30 and TRBJ1-5; TRBD1 matches 10 bases. The V segment lost 5 bases and the J segment 4 bases; nucleotides outside the gene matches: 5. In germline, CDR1 is GTSNPN, CDR2 SVGIG (reference sequence). CDR3 length equals 14 residues. The CDR3 loop is CAWGLDRGNQPQHF. For the CDR3, the DNA is TGTGCCTGGGGCCTGGACAGGGGGAATCAGCCCCAGCATTTT.

The rearrangement links TRBV6-6 to TRBJ1-1; D is ambiguous. V lost 5 bases and J lost 3, with 13 bases in between. The CDR3 is 14 amino acids. Germline loops: CDR1 MNHNY, CDR2 SVGAGI (reference sequence). In DNA, the CDR3 is TGTGCCAGCAGTCACGGATTCGGGGACACTGAAGCTTTCTTT. Translation: CASSHGFGDTEAFF.

The V call is TRBV4-1, the J call TRBJ1-2, with a possible D match to TRBD1 (5 bases). Germline assignment: CDR1 MGHRA and CDR2 YSYEKL. The CDR3 length is 15 residues. Trimming took 2 bases from V and 3 from J, leaving 13 bases between them. The CDR3 nucleotides read TGCGCCAGCAGCCAACAGGCAGGGATGGACTATGGCTACACCTTC. Protein product: CASSQQAGMDYGYTF.

The chain carries TRBV28 and TRBJ2-2; tentatively, D is TRBD1 (6 bases). The CDR3 contains 14 residues. The V gene lost 3 bases and the J gene lost 1 base, with 6 bases spanning the gap. Germline CDR1 and CDR2: MDHEN and SYDVKM. Written as DNA, the CDR3 is TGTGCCAGCAGTTTGACAGGGAACACCGGGGAGCTGTTTTTT. It specifies CASSLTGNTGELFF.

The chain links TRBV5-6 to TRBJ1-1; D uncertain. Trimming left V 0 bases short and J 1 base short, with 7 bases between. This CDR3 spans 14 amino acids. Germline V gives CDR1 SGHDT, CDR2 YYEEEE. The CDR3 DNA follows: TGTGCCAGCAGCTTGGGCAGCGGGAACACTGAAGCTTTCTTT. Its translation is CASSLGSGNTEAFF.

The rearrangement uses TRBV27 and TRBJ1-5, with 9 bases aligning to TRBD1. V lost 9 bases to trimming and J lost 9 bases; unmatched junction nucleotides: 15. The CDR3 runs 15 residues. The germline gives CDR1 MNHEY, CDR2 SMNVEV (reference sequence). In DNA, the CDR3 is TGTGCCAGTAAGCTCACCGGACCGGGACAGGGGCCCCAGCATTTT. Residues: CASKLTGPGQGPQHF.

The chain joins TRBV9 to TRBJ1-3; tentative D call: TRBD1 (5 bases). Trimming cost V 0 bases and J 6 bases, with 16 bases left between them. From germline, CDR1 is SGDLS and CDR2 YYNGEE. The length of the CDR3 is 16 residues. CDR3 region: CASSVEEVGRENTIYF. CDR3 DNA: TGTGCCAGCAGCGTAGAAGAAGTGGGGCGGGAAAACACCATATATTTT.